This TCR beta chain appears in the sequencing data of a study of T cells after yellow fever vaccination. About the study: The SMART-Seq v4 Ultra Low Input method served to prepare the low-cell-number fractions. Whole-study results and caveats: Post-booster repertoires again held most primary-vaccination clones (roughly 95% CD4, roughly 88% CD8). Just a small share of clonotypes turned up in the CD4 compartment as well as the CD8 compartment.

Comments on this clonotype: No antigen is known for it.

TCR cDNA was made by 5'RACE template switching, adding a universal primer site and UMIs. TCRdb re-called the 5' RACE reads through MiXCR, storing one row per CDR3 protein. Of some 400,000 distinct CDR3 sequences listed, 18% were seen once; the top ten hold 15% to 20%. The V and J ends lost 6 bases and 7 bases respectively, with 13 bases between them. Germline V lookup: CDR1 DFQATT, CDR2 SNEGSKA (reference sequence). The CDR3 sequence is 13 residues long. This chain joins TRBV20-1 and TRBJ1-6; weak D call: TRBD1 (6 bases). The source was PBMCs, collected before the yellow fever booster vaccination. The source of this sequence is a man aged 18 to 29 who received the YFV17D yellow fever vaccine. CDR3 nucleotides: TGCAGTGCAACAGGGAGGGGAAATTCACCCCTCCACTTT. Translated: CSATGRGNSPLHF.